These T cell receptor beta chains were read from a single sample in a study of blood T cell repertoires in COVID-19. Produced via immunoSEQ multiplex PCR; TCRdb's table is partial and in-frame only. Among around 180,000 clones, approximately 87% were seen once, and the ten largest hold roughly 2.6%. Sequenced material: peripheral blood. The receptors shown here come from a man aged 35 to 55 with active or convalescent COVID-19. Each CDR3 is given with its conserved first and last residue. A D gene is named only where the DNA matches it firmly. Clone size is given for some rows only: seen once, a few or many times, or a class if the clone is expanded.

CDR3 protein	CDR3 DNA	clone size	V gene	J gene	D gene	CDR3 length
CASSAPDRGGDEQYF	TGTGCCAGCAGTGCCCCAGACAGGGGGGGAGACGAGCAGTACTTC	-	TRBV6-6	TRBJ2-7	TRBD1	15
CAWSVRKSGTPQHF	TGTGCCTGGAGTGTACGGAAGTCCGGGACTCCCCAGCATTTT	once	TRBV30	TRBJ1-5	-	14
CASSPRGLAGTDTQYF	TGTGCCAGTAGTCCTCGCGGACTAGCGGGCACAGATACGCAGTATTTT	-	TRBV19	TRBJ2-3	TRBD2	16
CASSPREGASEQYF	TGCGCCAGCAGCCCCAGAGAGGGGGCCTCCGAGCAGTACTTC	-	TRBV5-1	TRBJ2-7	TRBD1	14
CASSYGAWRGYEQYF	TGTGCCAGCAGTTACGGGGCCTGGCGGGGGTACGAGCAGTACTTC	-	TRBV6-2/TRBV6-3	TRBJ2-7	TRBD2	15
CASSPNRNYGYTF	TGTGCCAGCAGTCCGAACAGAAACTATGGCTACACCTTC	-	TRBV12-3/TRBV12-4	TRBJ1-2	-	13
CAWRGGLGATYEQYF	TGTGCCTGGAGGGGGGGGTTGGGAGCTACCTACGAGCAGTACTTC	-	TRBV30	TRBJ2-7	TRBD2	15
CAISGDRGFLNTEAFF	TGTGCCATCAGTGGGGACAGGGGATTTTTGAACACTGAAGCTTTCTTT	-	TRBV10-3	TRBJ1-1	TRBD1	16
CASSVVAGGTDTQYF	TGTGCCAGCAGCGTAGTCGCAGGGGGCACAGATACGCAGTATTTT	-	TRBV9	TRBJ2-3	-	15
CASSLGSGMNTEAFF	TGTGCCAGCAGCTTAGGTTCCGGGATGAACACTGAAGCTTTCTTT	-	TRBV7-2	TRBJ1-1	-	15
CASSQEDGEKVRDYGYTF	TGTGCCAGCAGCCAAGAAGACGGAGAAAAGGTCAGGGACTATGGCTACACCTTC	-	TRBV14	TRBJ1-2	-	18
CASSLVPGRNEKLFF	TGCGCCAGCAGCTTGGTGCCAGGGAGGAATGAAAAACTGTTTTTT	-	TRBV5-1	TRBJ1-4	-	15
CASSPRLAGGHTQYF	TGTGCCAGCAGCCCAAGACTAGCGGGGGGCCATACGCAGTATTTT	-	TRBV5-8	TRBJ2-3	TRBD2	15
CASSYAGSTDTQYF	TGTGCCAGCAGTTACGCGGGCAGCACAGATACGCAGTATTTT	once	TRBV6-6	TRBJ2-3	-	14
CASSLEGARTGELFF	TGTGCCAGCAGCTTGGAGGGGGCGAGGACTGGGGAGCTGTTTTTT	-	TRBV7-2	TRBJ2-2	-	15
CASSPYPGQGLHEQFF	TGTGCCAGCAGCCCCTATCCGGGACAGGGGCTCCATGAGCAGTTCTTC	-	TRBV7-2	TRBJ2-1	TRBD1	16
CASSVSWDRSTTQYF	TGTGCCAGCAGCGTATCCTGGGACAGGTCCACGACCCAGTACTTC	-	TRBV9	TRBJ2-5	TRBD1	15
CASSPPQGSGAFF	TGTGCCAGCTCACCACCTCAGGGTTCGGGTGCTTTCTTT	-	TRBV18	TRBJ1-1	-	13
CASSLGTGRGYGYTF	TGCGCCAGCAGCTTGGGGACAGGGAGAGGGTATGGCTACACCTTC	-	TRBV5-1	TRBJ1-2	TRBD1	15
CASSVESGTDTQYF	TGTGCCAGCAGCGTAGAATCGGGAACAGATACGCAGTATTTT	-	TRBV9	TRBJ2-3	-	14
CASRTRGVPYNEQFF	TGTGCCAGCAGGACCAGGGGGGTACCCTACAATGAGCAGTTCTTC	-	TRBV6-5	TRBJ2-1	-	15
CASISGQGGEQYF	TGTGCCAGCATCTCGGGACAGGGTGGAGAGCAGTACTTC	-	TRBV28	TRBJ2-7	TRBD1	13
CASSRASSGGADTQYF	TGCGCCAGCAGCCGCGCATCTAGCGGGGGGGCAGATACGCAGTATTTT	few	TRBV4-1	TRBJ2-3	TRBD2	16
CASREMSGQEKAFF	TGTGCCAGCAGGGAAATGTCGGGACAGGAAAAAGCTTTCTTT	-	TRBV2	TRBJ1-1	TRBD1	14
CASSLEGGTEAFF	TGTGCCAGCAGCTTGGAAGGAGGCACTGAAGCTTTCTTT	-	TRBV5-6	TRBJ1-1	-	13
CASSFAGDTEAFF	TGTGCCAGCAGTTTCGCAGGGGACACTGAAGCTTTCTTT	-	TRBV28	TRBJ1-1	-	13
CASWDRYATDTQYF	TGTGCCAGCTGGGACAGATATGCCACAGATACGCAGTATTTT	-	TRBV28	TRBJ2-3	TRBD1	14
CASSLSGDNTGELFF	TGTGCCAGCAGCTTAAGCGGGGACAACACCGGGGAGCTGTTTTTT	-	TRBV7-3	TRBJ2-2	-	15
CASSPGNTPNTEAFF	TGTGCCAGCTCACCAGGCAACACACCGAACACTGAAGCTTTCTTT	-	TRBV18	TRBJ1-1	-	15
CASSRQGARDTQYF	TGTGCCAGCAGCCGCCAGGGGGCGCGGGATACGCAGTATTTT	-	TRBV5-5	TRBJ2-3	TRBD1	14
CASSLDGQGFGEQFF	TGCGCCAGCAGCTTGGATGGACAGGGGTTTGGAGAGCAGTTCTTC	-	TRBV5-1	TRBJ2-1	TRBD1	15
CASSARGGSMNTEAFF	TGTGCCAGCAGCGCGAGGGGGGGTTCCATGAACACTGAAGCTTTCTTT	-	TRBV9	TRBJ1-1	-	16
CASRIPGTGEQPQHF	TGTGCCAGCAGGATTCCCGGGACAGGGGAACAGCCCCAGCATTTT	-	TRBV6-5	TRBJ1-5	TRBD1	15
CASSAGGFNQPQHF	TGTGCCAGCAGTGCAGGGGGCTTCAATCAGCCCCAGCATTTT	-	TRBV2	TRBJ1-5	TRBD1	14
CASSFILRAPDNEQFF	TGTGCCAGCAGTTTCATTCTGAGGGCTCCGGACAATGAGCAGTTCTTC	-	TRBV27	TRBJ2-1	-	16
CASSLEPGSNTEAFF	TGTGCCAGCAGCTTAGAGCCAGGAAGCAACACTGAAGCTTTCTTT	-	TRBV11-2	TRBJ1-1	-	15
CASSLKGRAFF	TGTGCCAGCAGTTTGAAGGGGCGAGCTTTCTTT	-	TRBV12-3/TRBV12-4	TRBJ1-1	-	11
CASTSSRGSRSKAQHF	TGTGCCAGTACCTCCAGCAGGGGGTCACGGTCGAAGGCCCAGCATTTT	-	TRBV19	TRBJ1-5	TRBD1	16
CASSSTGTQNTGELFF	TGTGCCAGCAGCTCGACCGGGACTCAGAACACCGGGGAGCTGTTTTTT	-	TRBV7-3	TRBJ2-2	-	16
CASSEGTSGGHEQFF	TGCGCCAGCAGTGAGGGGACTAGCGGGGGACATGAGCAGTTCTTC	once	TRBV10-2	TRBJ2-1	TRBD2	15
CASSYPVTEAFF	TGTGCCAGCAGTTACCCAGTGACTGAAGCTTTCTTT	few	TRBV6-2/TRBV6-3	TRBJ1-1	-	12
CASSTGTSPQFF	TGTGCCAGCAGCACAGGGACTAGCCCTCAGTTCTTC	once	TRBV9	TRBJ2-1	TRBD2	12
CASSQDGDRGITEAFF	TGTGCCAGCAGCCAAGATGGCGACAGGGGGATCACTGAAGCTTTCTTT	once	TRBV3-1/TRBV3-2	TRBJ1-1	TRBD1	16
CASSPTLYYNEQFF	TGTGCCAGTAGTCCTACCCTATACTACAATGAGCAGTTCTTC	-	TRBV19	TRBJ2-1	-	14
CASSQDHSSTGELFF	TGTGCCAGCAGCCAAGATCATTCTAGCACCGGGGAGCTGTTTTTT	-	TRBV14	TRBJ2-2	-	15
CASSYSQSNEQFF	TGTGCCAGCAGTTACTCGCAGTCAAATGAGCAGTTCTTC	-	TRBV6-5	TRBJ2-1	-	13
CASSYPDRGNQPQHF	TGTGCCAGCAGTTACCCCGACAGGGGAAATCAGCCCCAGCATTTT	-	TRBV6-6	TRBJ1-5	TRBD1	15
CASSFRRTDTEAFF	TGTGCCAGCAGCTTCCGACGAACAGACACTGAAGCTTTCTTT	-	TRBV7-2	TRBJ1-1	-	14
CASSLGAEQYF	TGCGCCAGCAGCTTGGGGGCCGAGCAGTACTTC	-	TRBV5-1	TRBJ2-7	-	11
CASSLGAGDAYEQYF	TGTGCCAGCAGCTTAGGGGCCGGGGATGCCTACGAGCAGTACTTC	once	TRBV11-2	TRBJ2-7	-	15
CASSPAGTGGHYGYTF	TGTGCCAGCTCACCCGCCGGGACAGGGGGGCACTATGGCTACACCTTC	-	TRBV18	TRBJ1-2	TRBD1	16
CASSRTGGYGYTF	TGTGCCAGCAGTCGGACAGGGGGCTATGGCTACACCTTC	-	TRBV2	TRBJ1-2	TRBD1	13